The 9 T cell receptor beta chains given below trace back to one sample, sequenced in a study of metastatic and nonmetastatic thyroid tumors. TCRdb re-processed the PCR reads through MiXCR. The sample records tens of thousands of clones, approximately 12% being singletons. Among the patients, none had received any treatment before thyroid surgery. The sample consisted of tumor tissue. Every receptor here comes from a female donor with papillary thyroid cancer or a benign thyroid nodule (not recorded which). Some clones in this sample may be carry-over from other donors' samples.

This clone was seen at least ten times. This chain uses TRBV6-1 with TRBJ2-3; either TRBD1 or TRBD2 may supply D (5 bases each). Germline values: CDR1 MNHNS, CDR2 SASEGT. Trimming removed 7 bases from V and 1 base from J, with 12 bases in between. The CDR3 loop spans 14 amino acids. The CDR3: CASTLRGGTDTQYF. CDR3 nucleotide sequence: TGTGCCAGCACCCTCAGAGGGGGCACAGATACGCAGTATTTT.

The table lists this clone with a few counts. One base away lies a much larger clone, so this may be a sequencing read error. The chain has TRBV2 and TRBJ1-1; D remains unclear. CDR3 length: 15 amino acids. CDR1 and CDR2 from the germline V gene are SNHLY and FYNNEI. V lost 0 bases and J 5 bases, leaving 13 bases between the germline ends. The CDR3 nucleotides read TGTGCCAGCAGTGAAGCCCCCCCTCAGTCAACTGAAGCTTTCTTT. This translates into CASSEAPPQSTEAFF.

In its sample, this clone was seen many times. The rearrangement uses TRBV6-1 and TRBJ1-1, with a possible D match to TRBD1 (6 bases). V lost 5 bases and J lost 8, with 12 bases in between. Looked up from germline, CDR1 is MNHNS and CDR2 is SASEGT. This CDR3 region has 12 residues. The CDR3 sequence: CASSSTRGEAFF. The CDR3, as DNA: TGTGCCAGCAGTTCGACTAGGGGGGAAGCTTTCTTT.

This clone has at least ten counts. CDR3 sequence: CASSLAGARGNTEAFF. The CDR3 bases are TGTGCCAGCAGCTTAGCCGGGGCCAGGGGGAACACTGAAGCTTTCTTT. V is TRBV11-3 and J is TRBJ1-1; the D gene is possibly TRBD1 (6 bases). V lost 1 base and J 1 base, leaving 13 bases between the germline ends. CDR1 and CDR2 from the germline V gene are SGHNT and YENEEA. The CDR3 spans 16 residues.

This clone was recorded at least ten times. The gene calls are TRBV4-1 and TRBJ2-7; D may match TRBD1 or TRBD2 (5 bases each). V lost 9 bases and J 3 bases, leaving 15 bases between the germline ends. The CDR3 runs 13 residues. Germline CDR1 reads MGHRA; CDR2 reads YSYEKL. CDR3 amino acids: CASAKGTSYEQYF. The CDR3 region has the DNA TGCGCCAGTGCGAAGGGGACGAGCTACGAGCAGTACTTC.

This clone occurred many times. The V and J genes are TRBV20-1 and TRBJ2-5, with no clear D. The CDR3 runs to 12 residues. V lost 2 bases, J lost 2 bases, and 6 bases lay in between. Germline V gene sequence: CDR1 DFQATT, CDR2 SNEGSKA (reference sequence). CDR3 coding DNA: TGCAGTGCTAGACAGTTTCAAGAGACCCAGTACTTC. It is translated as CSARQFQETQYF.

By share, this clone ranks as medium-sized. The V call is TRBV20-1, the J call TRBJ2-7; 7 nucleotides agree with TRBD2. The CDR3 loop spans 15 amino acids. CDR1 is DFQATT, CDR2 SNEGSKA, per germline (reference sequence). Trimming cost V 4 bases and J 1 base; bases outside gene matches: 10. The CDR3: CSAMYGTGGSYEQYF. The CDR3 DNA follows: TGCAGTGCTATGTACGGAACGGGAGGTTCCTACGAGCAGTACTTC.

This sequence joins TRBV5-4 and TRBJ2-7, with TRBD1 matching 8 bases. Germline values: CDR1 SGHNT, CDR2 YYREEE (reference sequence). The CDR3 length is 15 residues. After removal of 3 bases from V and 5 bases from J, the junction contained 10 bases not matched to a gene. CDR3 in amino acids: CASSSARGPIHEQYF. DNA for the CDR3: TGTGCCAGCAGCTCGGCCAGGGGGCCAATCCACGAGCAGTACTTC.

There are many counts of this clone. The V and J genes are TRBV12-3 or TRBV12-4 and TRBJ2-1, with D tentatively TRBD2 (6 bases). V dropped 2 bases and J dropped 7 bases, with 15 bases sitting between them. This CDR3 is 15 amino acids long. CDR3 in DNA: TGTGCCAGCAGTTTATTCCAGGGACTGGGGAATGAGCAGTTCTTC. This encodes CASSLFQGLGNEQFF.